This T cell receptor (beta chain) was profiled in a study of blood T cells in healthy people across ages. Whole-study findings and limits: From one million sequenced T cells, diversity estimates were lower bounds. TCR beta diversity correlated strongly with naive T cell percentage.

As regards this clonotype: Antigen specificity is unknown.

Next came a second PCR, run for about 6 to 12 cycles, which used a sample-barcoded 5' primer along with a J-beta primer mix. TCRdb re-called the 5' RACE reads through MiXCR, storing one row per CDR3 protein. The sample holds 1.5 million to 2 million distinct CDR3 sequences; approximately 50% are singletons and the top ten take roughly 2.1%. Sequencing was performed on blood. The source is a middle-aged woman in good health.

For the CDR3, the DNA is TGCGCCAGCAGCTTGGCCATAGGGTTGGAGACCCAGTACTTC. Amino acids: CASSLAIGLETQYF. The J gene is TRBJ2-5, the V gene TRBV5-1; unclear D gene. Trimming cost V 0 bases and J 5 bases, with 11 bases left between them. The CDR3 extends over 14 amino acids. Germline V gene sequence: CDR1 SGHRS, CDR2 YFSETQ.